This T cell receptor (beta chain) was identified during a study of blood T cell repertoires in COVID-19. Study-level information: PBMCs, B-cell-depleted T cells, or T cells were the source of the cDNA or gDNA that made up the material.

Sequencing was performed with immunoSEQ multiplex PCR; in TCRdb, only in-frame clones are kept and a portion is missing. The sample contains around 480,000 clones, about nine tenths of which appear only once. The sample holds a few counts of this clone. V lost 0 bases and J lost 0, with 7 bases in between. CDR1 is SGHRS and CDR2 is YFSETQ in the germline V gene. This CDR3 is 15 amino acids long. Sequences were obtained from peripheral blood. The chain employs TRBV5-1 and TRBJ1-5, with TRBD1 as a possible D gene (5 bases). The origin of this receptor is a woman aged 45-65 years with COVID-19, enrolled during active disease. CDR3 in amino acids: CASSLGTHSNQPQHF. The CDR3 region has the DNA TGCGCCAGCAGCTTGGGGACACATAGCAATCAGCCCCAGCATTTT. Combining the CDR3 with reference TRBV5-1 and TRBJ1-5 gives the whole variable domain KAGVTQTPRYLIKTRGQQVTLSCSPISGHRSVSWYQQTPGQGLQFLFEYFSETQRNKGNFPGRFSGRQFSNSRSEMNVSTLELGDSALYLCASSLGTHSNQPQHFGDGTRLSIL.